This T cell receptor (beta chain) stems from a study of T cells after yellow fever vaccination. Study-wide points: Secondary responses were weaker yet peaked faster, day 5 versus 15. The booster saw the reappearance of most primary-vaccination clones (approximately 97% CD4, about 90% CD8). The appearance of a small share of clonotypes in both CD4 and CD8 compartments was observed.

To note about this clonotype: What it binds is unknown.

The CDR3 covers 13 residues. V dropped 7 bases and J dropped 7; count of bases not matched to a gene: 7. From germline, CDR1 is ENHRY and CDR2 SYGVKD. Making TCR cDNA involved 5'RACE template switching, which added UMIs and a universal primer site. TCRdb passed the 5' RACE reads through MiXCR, listing each CDR3 protein once. Counted here are roughly 250,000 distinct CDR3 sequences, roughly 13% occurring once; the ten biggest clones make up roughly 0.5%. V and J are TRBV10-3 and TRBJ2-7, with 10 bases matching TRBD1. This material consisted of CD4+ T cells sorted from PBMCs, taken 45 days after the yellow fever booster vaccination. This sequence originates from a man aged 25 to 40 who received the YFV17D yellow fever vaccine. CDR3 sequence reads: CAITLGQGEEQYF. The CDR3 nucleotides are TGTGCCATCACTCTCGGACAGGGGGAAGAGCAGTACTTC.